This entry lists 9 T cell receptor beta chains sequenced from one sample in a study of T cell repertoires in ileal Crohn's disease. The assay was immunoSEQ multiplex PCR, and TCRdb's table has in-frame clones only and misses some. This sample yields 13,000 or so clones, of which 87% are seen a single time; around 3.5% belongs to the top ten. The sample comprised ileal tissue. The origin of the receptors is an adult with Crohn's disease.

The genes are TRBV7-9 and TRBJ1-4; TRBD1 might be the D (6 bases). V lost 5 bases and J 2 bases, leaving 12 bases between the germline ends. The CDR3 loop spans 15 amino acids. Germline V gives CDR1 SEHNR, CDR2 FQNEAQ (reference sequence). The CDR3 loop is CASSRPRGTNEKLFF. The CDR3 DNA reads TGTGCCAGCAGCCGACCCAGGGGCACTAATGAAAAACTGTTTTTT.

This chain joins TRBV7-2 and TRBJ2-1; no definite D call. Per the germline V gene, CDR1 is SGHTA and CDR2 is FQGNSA. This CDR3 has 12 residues. V lost 1 base, J lost 10 bases, and 8 bases lay in between. The CDR3 loop is CASSLGAREQFF. CDR3 in DNA: TGTGCCAGCAGCTTAGGAGCGAGAGAGCAGTTCTTC.

The chain uses TRBV2 and TRBJ2-1, with D tentatively TRBD2 (6 bases). V gave up 7 bases and J gave up 15 bases, with 22 bases separating them. Looked up from germline, CDR1 is SNHLY and CDR2 is FYNNEI. The CDR3 runs to 13 residues. The CDR3 coding sequence is TGTGCCAGCACCAATAACCACTCCGGGGGTCTGTTCTTC. Translated, it gives CASTNNHSGGLFF.

The chain couples TRBV18 to TRBJ2-5, with D tentatively TRBD2 (6 bases). The CDR3 loop spans 15 amino acids. Deletions cut 3 bases from V and 5 bases from J, with 16 bases between. The V gene's germline CDR1 is KGHSH and CDR2 LQKENI. CDR3: CASSPSGATVETQYF. CDR3 nucleotide sequence: TGTGCCAGCTCACCGTCGGGAGCCACCGTGGAGACCCAGTACTTC.

CDR3 sequence: CASSLRQGESMEQYF. CDR3 DNA: TGTGCCAGCAGTCTCCGTCAGGGGGAATCCATGGAGCAGTACTTC. The V gene is TRBV27, the J gene TRBJ2-7; TRBD1 agrees at 7 bases. This CDR3 contains 15 residues. Germline-derived CDR1 and CDR2 are MNHEY and SMNVEV (reference sequence). V lost 5 bases, J lost 7 bases, and 14 bases stayed unmatched.

This clone occurred once. V gene TRBV30 combines with J gene TRBJ1-2; TRBD1 matches at 9 bases. CDR1 is GTSNPN and CDR2 is SVGIG in the germline V gene (reference sequence). The ends lost 5 bases at V and 6 bases at J; junction bases unmatched: 4. The CDR3 length is 12 residues. The CDR3 region has the DNA TGTGCCTGGGGGACAGGGACCCATGGCTACACCTTC. Encoded protein: CAWGTGTHGYTF.

The CDR3 DNA reads TGTGCCAGCAGTTACTCTAGGGGCTCCGGGGAGCTGTTTTTT. Its protein is CASSYSRGSGELFF. The rearrangement links TRBV6-5 to TRBJ2-2; D may be TRBD1 (5 bases). CDR3 size: 14 residues. The V gene lost 0 bases and the J gene lost 6 bases, with 8 bases spanning the gap. CDR1 and CDR2 from the germline V gene are MNHEY and SVGAGI.

The CDR3 protein is CSVDGQEYNEQFF. The CDR3 DNA sequence: TGCAGCGTTGATGGACAGGAGTACAATGAGCAGTTCTTC. The chain carries TRBV29-1 and TRBJ2-1, with TRBD1 identical over 7 bases. The CDR3 contains 13 residues. Looked up from germline, CDR1 is SQVTM and CDR2 is ANQGSEA. Losses at the gene ends were 3 bases for V and 4 bases for J; bases not matched to a gene: 3.

This chain links TRBV9 with TRBJ1-1; 9 bases match TRBD1. The CDR3 has 15 residues. Germline CDR1 SGDLS, CDR2 YYNGEE. V shed 0 bases, J shed 7 bases, and the junction held 7 bases outside the gene matches. The CDR3 here is CASSVAIAGQGEAFF. The CDR3 coding sequence is TGTGCCAGCAGCGTAGCTATTGCGGGACAGGGTGAAGCTTTCTTT. Based on the CDR3 plus reference TRBV9 and TRBJ1-1, the full variable domain is DSGVTQTPKHLITATGQRVTLRCSPRSGDLSVYWYQQSLDQGLQFLIQYYNGEERAKGNILERFSAQQFPDLHSELNLSSLELGDSALYFCASSVAIAGQGEAFFGQGTRLTVV.